The clone carrying this T cell receptor (beta chain) was observed many times. The antigen is not known. Each TCR transcript was tagged with a 10-nucleotide random UMI during 5'RACE. TCRdb passed the 5' RACE reads through MiXCR, listing each CDR3 protein once. This table has some 49,000 distinct CDR3 sequences, about 12% appearing once. Time point reported: longitudinal time-point 2. The study built unsorted libraries from 2 million PBMCs kept at -80 C. The sample belongs to a study of neurological immune-mediated disorders. The junction had 8 bases not matched to a gene; V was cut back by 6 bases and J by 6 bases. The CDR3 covers 15 residues. In germline, CDR1 is SGHRS, CDR2 YFSETQ. Overall study results and limits: The absence of shared CDR3 amino acid sequences among expanded clones across subjects suggests private repertoires in all groups. HTLV-1-associated myelopathy led in TCR clonal expansion, while multiple sclerosis ranked lowest, below healthy controls.

The sequence came from a male donor with HTLV-1-associated myelopathy (HAM/TSP). The V and J genes are TRBV5-1 and TRBJ2-2; 10 positions match TRBD1. The sequenced sample was PBMCs. The CDR3, as DNA: TGCGCCAGCAAAAGACAGGGGGCGCATTCCGGGGAGCTGTTTTTT. It encodes CASKRQGAHSGELFF.